The entry below describes one T cell receptor beta chain. The antigen remains unidentified. Germline CDR1 and CDR2: LNHNV and YYDKDF (reference sequence). The CDR3 runs to 13 residues. Trimming stripped 3 bases from V and 1 base from J, with 5 bases between. The entry originates in a study of early T cells in non-severe SARS-CoV-2 infection. General study findings and limits: In VDJdb matching, anti-spike CD8 responses were favored while private and CD4 specificities went missing.

Unique molecular identifiers (one per individual cDNA molecule) were attached. TCRdb re-called the 5' RACE reads with MiXCR, one entry per CDR3 protein. This sample has fewer than 85,000 distinct CDR3 sequences; around 12% occur once, and the top ten carry roughly 4.3%. This TCR derives from an adult who was a healthcare worker with PCR-confirmed SARS-CoV-2 infection or an uninfected control (not recorded which). Sequencing was carried out using whole blood. The V and J genes are TRBV15 and TRBJ2-3, with no clear D. The CDR3 nucleotides are TGTGCCACCAGCAGGCCCCGCACAGATACGCAGTATTTT. Translation: CATSRPRTDTQYF.